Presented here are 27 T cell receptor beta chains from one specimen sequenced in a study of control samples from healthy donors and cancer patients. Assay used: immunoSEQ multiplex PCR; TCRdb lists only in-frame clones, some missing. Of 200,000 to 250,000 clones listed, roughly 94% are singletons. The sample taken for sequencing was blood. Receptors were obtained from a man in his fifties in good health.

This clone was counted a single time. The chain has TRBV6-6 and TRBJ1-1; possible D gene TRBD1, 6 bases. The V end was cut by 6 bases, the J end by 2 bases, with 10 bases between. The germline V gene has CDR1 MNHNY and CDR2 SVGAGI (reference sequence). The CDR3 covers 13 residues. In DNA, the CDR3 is TGTGCCAGCAGACCACAGGGAAACACTGAAGCTTTCTTT. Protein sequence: CASRPQGNTEAFF.

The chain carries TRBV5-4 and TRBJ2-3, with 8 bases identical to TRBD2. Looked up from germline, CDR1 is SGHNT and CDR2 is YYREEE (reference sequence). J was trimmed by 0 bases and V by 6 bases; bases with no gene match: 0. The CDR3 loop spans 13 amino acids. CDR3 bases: TGTGCCAGCAAGCGGGAGAGCACAGATACGCAGTATTTT. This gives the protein CASKRESTDTQYF.

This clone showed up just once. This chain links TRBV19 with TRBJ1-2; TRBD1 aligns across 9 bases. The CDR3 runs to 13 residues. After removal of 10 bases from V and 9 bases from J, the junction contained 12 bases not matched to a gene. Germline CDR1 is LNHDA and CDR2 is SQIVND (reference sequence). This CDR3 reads CATGQGPPMSYTF. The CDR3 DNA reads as TGTGCCACAGGACAGGGGCCCCCTATGAGCTACACCTTC. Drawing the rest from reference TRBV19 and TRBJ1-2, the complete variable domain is DGGITQSPKYLFRKEGQNVTLSCEQNLNHDAMYWYRQDPGQGLRLIYYSQIVNDFQKGDIAEGYSVSREKKESFPLTVTSAQKNPTAFYLCATGQGPPMSYTFGSGTRLTVV.

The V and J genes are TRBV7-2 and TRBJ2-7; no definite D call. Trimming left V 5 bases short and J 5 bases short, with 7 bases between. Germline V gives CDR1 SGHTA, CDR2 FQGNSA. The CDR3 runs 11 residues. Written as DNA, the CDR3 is TGTGCCAGCAGCCTGATAGACGAGCAGTACTTC. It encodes CASSLIDEQYF.

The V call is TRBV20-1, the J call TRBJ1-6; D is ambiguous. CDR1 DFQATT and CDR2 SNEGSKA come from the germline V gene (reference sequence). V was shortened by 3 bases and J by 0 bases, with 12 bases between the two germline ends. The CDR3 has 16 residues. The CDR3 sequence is CSASRTVSSYNSPLHF. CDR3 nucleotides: TGCAGTGCTAGTAGGACCGTAAGCTCCTATAATTCACCCCTCCACTTT.

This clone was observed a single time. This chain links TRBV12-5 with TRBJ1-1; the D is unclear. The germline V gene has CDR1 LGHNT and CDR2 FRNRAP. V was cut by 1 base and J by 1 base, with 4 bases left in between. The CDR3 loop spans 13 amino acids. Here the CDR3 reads CASGLESNTEAFF. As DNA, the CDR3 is TGTGCTAGTGGTTTGGAATCGAACACTGAAGCTTTCTTT. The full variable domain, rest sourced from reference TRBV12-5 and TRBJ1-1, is DARVTQTPRHKVTEMGQEVTMRCQPILGHNTVFWYRQTMMQGLELLAYFRNRAPLDDSGMPKDRFSAEMPDATLATLKIQPSEPRDSAVYFCASGLESNTEAFFGQGTRLTVV.

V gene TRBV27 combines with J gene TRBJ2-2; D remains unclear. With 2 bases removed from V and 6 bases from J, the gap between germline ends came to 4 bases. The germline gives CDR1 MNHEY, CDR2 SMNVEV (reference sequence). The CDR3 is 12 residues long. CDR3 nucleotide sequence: TGTGCCAGCAGTTTAATCGCCGGGGAGCTGTTTTTT. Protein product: CASSLIAGELFF.

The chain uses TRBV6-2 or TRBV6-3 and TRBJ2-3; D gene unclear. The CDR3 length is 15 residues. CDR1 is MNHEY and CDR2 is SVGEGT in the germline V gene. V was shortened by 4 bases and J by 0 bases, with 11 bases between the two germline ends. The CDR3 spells CASSSPGLSTDTQYF. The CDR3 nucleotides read TGTGCCAGCAGTTCGCCAGGCCTGAGCACAGATACGCAGTATTTT.

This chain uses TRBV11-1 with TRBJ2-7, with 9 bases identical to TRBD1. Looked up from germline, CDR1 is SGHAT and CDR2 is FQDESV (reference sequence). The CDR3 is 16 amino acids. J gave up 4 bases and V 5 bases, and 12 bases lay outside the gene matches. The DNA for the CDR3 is TGTGCCAGCAGCCCCCAGGACAGGGGAGGGCGGTACGAGCAGTACTTC. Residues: CASSPQDRGGRYEQYF.

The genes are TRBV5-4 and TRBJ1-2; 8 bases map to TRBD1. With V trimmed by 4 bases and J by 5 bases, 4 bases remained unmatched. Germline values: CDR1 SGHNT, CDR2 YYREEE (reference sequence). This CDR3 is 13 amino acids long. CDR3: CASSPGQEYGYTF. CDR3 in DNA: TGTGCCAGCAGCCCGGGACAGGAATATGGCTACACCTTC.

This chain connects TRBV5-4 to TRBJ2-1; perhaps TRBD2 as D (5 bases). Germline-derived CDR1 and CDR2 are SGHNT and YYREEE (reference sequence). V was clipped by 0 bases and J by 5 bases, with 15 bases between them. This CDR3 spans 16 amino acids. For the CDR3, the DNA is TGTGCCAGCAGCTTGGGAGGAGGACTGATAAACAATGAGCAGTTCTTC. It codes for CASSLGGGLINNEQFF. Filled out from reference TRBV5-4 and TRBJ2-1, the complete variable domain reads ETGVTQSPTHLIKTRGQQVTLRCSSQSGHNTVSWYQQALGQGPQFIFQYYREEENGRGNFPPRFSGLQFPNYSSELNVNALELDDSALYLCASSLGGGLINNEQFFGPGTRLTVL.

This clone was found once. CDR3 region: CASRGQFNQPQHF. For the CDR3, the DNA is TGTGCCAGCAGGGGACAGTTCAATCAGCCCCAGCATTTT. This chain connects TRBV28 to TRBJ1-5; 7 nucleotides align to TRBD1. Germline V gene data show CDR1 as MDHEN and CDR2 as SYDVKM. This CDR3 is 13 amino acids long. The trim removed 6 bases at V and 3 bases at J, leaving 2 bases unmatched.

CDR3 sequence reads: CASSRELGNSPLHF. The CDR3 DNA reads TGCGCCAGCAGCCGGGAGCTGGGGAATTCACCCCTCCACTTT. The J gene is TRBJ1-6, the V gene TRBV5-1; D gene ambiguous. The CDR3 runs to 14 residues. The germline V gene encodes CDR1 SGHRS and CDR2 YFSETQ. The V end lost 4 bases, the J end lost 7 bases, and 12 bases lay between the germline ends.

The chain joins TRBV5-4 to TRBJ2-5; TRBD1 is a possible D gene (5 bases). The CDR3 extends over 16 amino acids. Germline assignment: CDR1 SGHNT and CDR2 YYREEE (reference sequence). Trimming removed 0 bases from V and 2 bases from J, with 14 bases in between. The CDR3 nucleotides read TGTGCCAGCAGCTTGGCCAAAGGGGCCTTGCAAGAGACCCAGTACTTC. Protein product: CASSLAKGALQETQYF.

CDR3 loop: CASSITGGEGNTIYF. CDR3 sequence (DNA): TGTGCCAGTAGTATAACCGGGGGCGAGGGAAACACCATATATTTT. The chain uses TRBV19 and TRBJ1-3, with TRBD1 as a possible D gene (6 bases). V dropped 2 bases and J dropped 4 bases, with 12 bases sitting between them. The CDR3 extends over 15 amino acids. Germline V CDR1 and CDR2: LNHDA, SQIVND (reference sequence). Full variable domain (outside the CDR3, taken from reference TRBV19 and TRBJ1-3): DGGITQSPKYLFRKEGQNVTLSCEQNLNHDAMYWYRQDPGQGLRLIYYSQIVNDFQKGDIAEGYSVSREKKESFPLTVTSAQKNPTAFYLCASSITGGEGNTIYFGEGSWLTVV.

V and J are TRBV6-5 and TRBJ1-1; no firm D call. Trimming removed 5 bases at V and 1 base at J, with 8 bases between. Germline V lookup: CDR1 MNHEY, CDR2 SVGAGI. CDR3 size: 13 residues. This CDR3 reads CASSSTRNTEAFF. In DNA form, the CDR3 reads TGTGCCAGCAGTAGTACGAGGAACACTGAAGCTTTCTTT.

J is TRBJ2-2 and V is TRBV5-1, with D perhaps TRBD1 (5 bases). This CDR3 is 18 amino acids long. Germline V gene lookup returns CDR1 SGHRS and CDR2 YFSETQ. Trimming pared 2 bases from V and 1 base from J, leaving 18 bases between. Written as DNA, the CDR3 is TGCGCCAGCAGCTTCCTCTCCTATTTTCAGGGGAACACCGGGGAGCTGTTTTTT. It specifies CASSFLSYFQGNTGELFF.

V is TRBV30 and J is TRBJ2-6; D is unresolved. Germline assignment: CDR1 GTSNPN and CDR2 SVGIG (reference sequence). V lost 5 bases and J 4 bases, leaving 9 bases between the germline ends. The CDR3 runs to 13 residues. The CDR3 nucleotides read TGTGCCTGGTTGTTTAGCGGGGCCAACGTCCTGACTTTC. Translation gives CAWLFSGANVLTF.

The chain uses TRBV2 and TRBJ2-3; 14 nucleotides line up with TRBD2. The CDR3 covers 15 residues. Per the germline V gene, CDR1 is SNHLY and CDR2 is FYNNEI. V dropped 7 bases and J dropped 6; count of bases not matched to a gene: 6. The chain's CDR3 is CASKSTSGGVDTQYF. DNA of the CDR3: TGTGCCAGCAAGTCGACTAGCGGGGGGGTTGATACGCAGTATTTT.

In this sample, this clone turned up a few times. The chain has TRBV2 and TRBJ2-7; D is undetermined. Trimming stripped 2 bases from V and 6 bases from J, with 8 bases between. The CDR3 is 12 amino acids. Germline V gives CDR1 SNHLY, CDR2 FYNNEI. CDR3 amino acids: CASSEIIGEQYF. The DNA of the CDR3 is TGTGCCAGCAGTGAAATAATAGGCGAGCAGTACTTC.

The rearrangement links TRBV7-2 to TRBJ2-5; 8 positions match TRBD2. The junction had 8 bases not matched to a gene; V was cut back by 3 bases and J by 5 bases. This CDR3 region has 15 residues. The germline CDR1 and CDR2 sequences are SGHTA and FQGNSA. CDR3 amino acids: CASSFVGGAGETQYF. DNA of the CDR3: TGTGCCAGCAGCTTTGTCGGGGGGGCCGGCGAGACCCAGTACTTC.

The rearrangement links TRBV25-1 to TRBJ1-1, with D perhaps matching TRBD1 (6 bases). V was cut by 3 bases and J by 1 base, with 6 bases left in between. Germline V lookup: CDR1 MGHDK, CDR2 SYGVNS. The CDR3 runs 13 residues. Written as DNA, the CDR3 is TGTGCCAGCAGTGACAGGGGGAACACTGAAGCTTTCTTT. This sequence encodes CASSDRGNTEAFF.

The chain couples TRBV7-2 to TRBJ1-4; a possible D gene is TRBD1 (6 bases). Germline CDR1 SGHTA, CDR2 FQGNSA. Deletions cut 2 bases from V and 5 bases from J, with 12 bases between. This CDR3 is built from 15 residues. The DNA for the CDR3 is TGTGCCAGCAGCTTAAGGGGACAAGGAAATGAAAAACTGTTTTTT. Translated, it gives CASSLRGQGNEKLFF.

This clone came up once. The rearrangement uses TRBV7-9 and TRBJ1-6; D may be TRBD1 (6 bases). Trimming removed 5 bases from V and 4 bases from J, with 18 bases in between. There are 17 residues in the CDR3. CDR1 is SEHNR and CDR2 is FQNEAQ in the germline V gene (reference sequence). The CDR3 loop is CASSPNEGVSYNSPLHF. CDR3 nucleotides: TGTGCCAGCAGCCCCAACGAGGGGGTGTCGTATAATTCACCCCTCCACTTT. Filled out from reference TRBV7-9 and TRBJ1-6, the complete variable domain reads DTGVSQNPRHKITKRGQNVTFRCDPISEHNRLYWYRQTLGQGPEFLTYFQNEAQLEKSRLLSDRFSAERPKGSFSTLEIQRTEQGDSAMYLCASSPNEGVSYNSPLHFGNGTRLTVT.

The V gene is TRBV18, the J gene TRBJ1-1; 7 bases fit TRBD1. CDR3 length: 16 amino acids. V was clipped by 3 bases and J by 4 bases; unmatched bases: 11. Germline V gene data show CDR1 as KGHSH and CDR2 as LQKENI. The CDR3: CASSPLGQKRTTEAFF. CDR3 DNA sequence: TGTGCCAGCTCACCGCTGGGACAGAAAAGGACCACTGAAGCTTTCTTT. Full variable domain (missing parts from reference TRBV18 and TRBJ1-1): NAGVMQNPRHLVRRRGQEARLRCSPMKGHSHVYWYRQLPEEGLKFMVYLQKENIIDESGMPKERFSAEFPKEGPSILRIQQVVRGDSAAYFCASSPLGQKRTTEAFFGQGTRLTVV.

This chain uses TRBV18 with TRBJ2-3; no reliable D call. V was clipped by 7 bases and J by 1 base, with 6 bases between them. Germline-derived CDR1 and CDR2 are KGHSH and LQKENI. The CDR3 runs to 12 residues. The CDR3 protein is CASFRGTDTQYF. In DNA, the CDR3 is TGTGCCAGCTTCCGCGGCACAGATACGCAGTATTTT.

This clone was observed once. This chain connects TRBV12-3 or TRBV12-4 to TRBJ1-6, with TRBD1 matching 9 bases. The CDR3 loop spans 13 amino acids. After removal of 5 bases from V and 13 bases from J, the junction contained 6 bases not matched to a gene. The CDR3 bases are TGTGCCAGCAGTCTAAGGACAGGGGATCCCCTCCACTTT. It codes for CASSLRTGDPLHF.